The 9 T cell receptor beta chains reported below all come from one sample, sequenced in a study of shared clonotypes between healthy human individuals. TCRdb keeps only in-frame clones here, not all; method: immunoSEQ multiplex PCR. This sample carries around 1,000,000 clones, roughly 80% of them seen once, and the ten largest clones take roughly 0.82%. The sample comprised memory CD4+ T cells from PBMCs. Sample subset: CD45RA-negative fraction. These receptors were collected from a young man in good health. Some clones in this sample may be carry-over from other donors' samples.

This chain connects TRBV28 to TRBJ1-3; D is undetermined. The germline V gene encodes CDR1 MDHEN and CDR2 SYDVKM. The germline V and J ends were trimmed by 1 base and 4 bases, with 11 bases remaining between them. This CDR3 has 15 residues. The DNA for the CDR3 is TGTGCCAGCAGTTTATATGCCTTAGGAGGAAACACCATATATTTT. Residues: CASSLYALGGNTIYF.

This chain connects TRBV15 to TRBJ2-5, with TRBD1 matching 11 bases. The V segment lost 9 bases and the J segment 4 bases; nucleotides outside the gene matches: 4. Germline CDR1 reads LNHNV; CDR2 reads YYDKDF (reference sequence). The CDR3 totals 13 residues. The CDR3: CATADRGLETQYF. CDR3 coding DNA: TGTGCCACGGCGGACAGGGGGCTAGAGACCCAGTACTTC. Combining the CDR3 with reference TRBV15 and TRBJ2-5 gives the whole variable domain DAMVIQNPRYQVTQFGKPVTLSCSQTLNHNVMYWYQQKSSQAPKLLFHYYDKDFNNEADTPDNFQSRRPNTSFCFLDIRSPGLGDTAMYLCATADRGLETQYFGPGTRLLVL.

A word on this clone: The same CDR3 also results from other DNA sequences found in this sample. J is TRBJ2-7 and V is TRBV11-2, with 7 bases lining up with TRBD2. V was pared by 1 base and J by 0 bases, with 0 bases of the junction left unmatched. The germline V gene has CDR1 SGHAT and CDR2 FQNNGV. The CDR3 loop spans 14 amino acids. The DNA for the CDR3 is TGTGCCAGCAGCTTAGGCGGGAGCTCCTACGAGCAGTACTTC. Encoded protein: CASSLGGSSYEQYF.

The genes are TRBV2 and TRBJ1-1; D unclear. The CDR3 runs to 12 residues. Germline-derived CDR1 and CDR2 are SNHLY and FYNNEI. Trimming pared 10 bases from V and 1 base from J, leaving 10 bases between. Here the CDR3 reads CANRKRNTEAFF. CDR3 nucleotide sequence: TGTGCCAACAGAAAGAGGAACACTGAAGCTTTCTTT.

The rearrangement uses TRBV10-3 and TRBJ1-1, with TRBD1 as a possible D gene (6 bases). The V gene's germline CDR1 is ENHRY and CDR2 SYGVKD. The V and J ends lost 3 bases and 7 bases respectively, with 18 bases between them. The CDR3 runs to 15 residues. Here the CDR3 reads CAISDGGRGYDEAFF. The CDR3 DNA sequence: TGTGCCATCAGTGATGGGGGGCGCGGGTACGATGAAGCTTTCTTT.

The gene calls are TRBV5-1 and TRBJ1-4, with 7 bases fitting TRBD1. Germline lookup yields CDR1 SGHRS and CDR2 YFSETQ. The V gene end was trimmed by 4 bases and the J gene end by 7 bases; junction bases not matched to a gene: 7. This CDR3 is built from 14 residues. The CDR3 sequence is CASSTTGSSEKLFF. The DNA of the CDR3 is TGCGCCAGCAGCACGACAGGGTCGAGTGAAAAACTGTTTTTT.

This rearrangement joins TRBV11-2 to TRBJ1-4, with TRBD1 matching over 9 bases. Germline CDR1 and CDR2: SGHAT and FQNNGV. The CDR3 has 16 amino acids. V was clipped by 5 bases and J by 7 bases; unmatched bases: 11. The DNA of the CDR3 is TGTGCCAGCAGCAAGACAGGGGGTATCGATAGTGAAAAACTGTTTTTT. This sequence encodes CASSKTGGIDSEKLFF.

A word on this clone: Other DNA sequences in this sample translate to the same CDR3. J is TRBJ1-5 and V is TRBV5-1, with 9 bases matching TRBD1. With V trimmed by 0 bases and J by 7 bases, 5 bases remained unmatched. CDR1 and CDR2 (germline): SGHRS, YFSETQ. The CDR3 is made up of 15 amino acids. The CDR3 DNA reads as TGCGCCAGCAGCTTGGGCACAGGGGGCGGCCAGCCCCAGCATTTT. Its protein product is CASSLGTGGGQPQHF.

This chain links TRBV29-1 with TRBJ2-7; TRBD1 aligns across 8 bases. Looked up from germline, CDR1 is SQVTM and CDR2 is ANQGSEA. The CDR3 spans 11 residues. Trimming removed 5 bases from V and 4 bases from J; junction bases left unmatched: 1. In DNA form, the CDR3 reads TGCAGCGTTTACAGGGGGTACGAGCAGTACTTC. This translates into CSVYRGYEQYF.